This TCR beta chain was retrieved from a study of identical twins. After template switching added a universal primer site, the resulting cDNA carried unique molecular identifiers. One entry per CDR3 protein results from TCRdb running MiXCR on the 5' RACE reads. The sample has fewer than 500,000 distinct CDR3 sequences, about 13% seen once; the top ten hold 0.95% to 1%. Germline CDR1 reads MDHEN; CDR2 reads SYDVKM. The CDR3 spans 15 residues. The J segment lost 1 base and the V segment lost 5 bases, leaving 7 bases of the junction unmatched. These sequences were also reported in another study, on yellow fever vaccine responses in identical twins.

This chain uses TRBV28 with TRBJ2-7; 8 nucleotides agree with TRBD2. The source material was CD4+ T cells sorted from blood. The sequence came from a woman between 18 and 29 years old in good health. The CDR3 loop reads CASSSGGSRSYEQYF. The CDR3, as DNA: TGTGCCAGCAGTAGCGGGGGCTCCCGATCCTACGAGCAGTACTTC.